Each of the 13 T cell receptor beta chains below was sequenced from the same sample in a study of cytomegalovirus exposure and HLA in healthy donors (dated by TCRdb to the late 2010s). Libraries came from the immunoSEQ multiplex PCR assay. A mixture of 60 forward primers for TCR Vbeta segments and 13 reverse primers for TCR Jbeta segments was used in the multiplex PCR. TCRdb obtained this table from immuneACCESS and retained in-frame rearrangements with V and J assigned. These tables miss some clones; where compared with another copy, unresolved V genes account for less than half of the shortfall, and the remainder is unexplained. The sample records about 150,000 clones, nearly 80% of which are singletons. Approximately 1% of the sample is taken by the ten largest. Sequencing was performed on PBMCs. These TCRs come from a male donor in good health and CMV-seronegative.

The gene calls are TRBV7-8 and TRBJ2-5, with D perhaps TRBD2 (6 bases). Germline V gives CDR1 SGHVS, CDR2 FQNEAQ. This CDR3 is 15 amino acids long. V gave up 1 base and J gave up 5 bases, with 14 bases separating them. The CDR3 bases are TGTGCCAGCAGCTTAGGGGGATGGGGGGTGGAGACCCAGTACTTC. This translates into CASSLGGWGVETQYF.

The CDR3 region has the DNA TGTGCCAGCAGGCAAGACACCTCCGTTGGGCAGCCCCAGCATTTT. It encodes CASRQDTSVGQPQHF. The chain links TRBV6-1 to TRBJ1-5; D not resolved. This CDR3 is 15 amino acids long. Germline V gene data show CDR1 as MNHNS and CDR2 as SASEGT. V was shortened by 6 bases and J by 7 bases, with 19 bases between the two germline ends.

Written as DNA, the CDR3 is TGCGCCAGCAGCTTGACAGGGCGCGGGGATACGCAGTATTTT. The encoded protein is CASSLTGRGDTQYF. This chain uses TRBV5-1 with TRBJ2-3, with a possible D match to TRBD1 (6 bases). Germline values: CDR1 SGHRS, CDR2 YFSETQ. CDR3 length equals 14 residues. V shed 1 base and J shed 6 bases, with 12 bases lying between them.

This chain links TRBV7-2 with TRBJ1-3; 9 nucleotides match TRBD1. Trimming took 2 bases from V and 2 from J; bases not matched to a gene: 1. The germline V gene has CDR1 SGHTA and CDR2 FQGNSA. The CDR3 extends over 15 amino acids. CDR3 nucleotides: TGTGCCAGCAGCTTAAGGGACAGGGCTGGAAACACCATATATTTT. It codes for CASSLRDRAGNTIYF.

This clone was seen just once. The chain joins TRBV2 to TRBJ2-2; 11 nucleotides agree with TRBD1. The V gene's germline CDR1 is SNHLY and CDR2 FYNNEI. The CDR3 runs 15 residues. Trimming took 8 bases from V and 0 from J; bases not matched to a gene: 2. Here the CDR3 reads CASRTGGANTGELFF. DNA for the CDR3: TGTGCCAGCCGGACAGGGGGCGCGAACACCGGGGAGCTGTTTTTT.

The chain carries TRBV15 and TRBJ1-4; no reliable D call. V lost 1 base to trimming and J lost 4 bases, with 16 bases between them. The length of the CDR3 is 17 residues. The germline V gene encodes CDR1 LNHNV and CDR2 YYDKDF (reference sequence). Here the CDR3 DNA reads TGTGCCACCAGCAGAGTATCAGTAGGAGCTTATAATGAAAAACTGTTTTTT. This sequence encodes CATSRVSVGAYNEKLFF. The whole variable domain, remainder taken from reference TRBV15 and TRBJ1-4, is DAMVIQNPRYQVTQFGKPVTLSCSQTLNHNVMYWYQQKSSQAPKLLFHYYDKDFNNEADTPDNFQSRRPNTSFCFLDIRSPGLGDTAMYLCATSRVSVGAYNEKLFFGSGTQLSVL.

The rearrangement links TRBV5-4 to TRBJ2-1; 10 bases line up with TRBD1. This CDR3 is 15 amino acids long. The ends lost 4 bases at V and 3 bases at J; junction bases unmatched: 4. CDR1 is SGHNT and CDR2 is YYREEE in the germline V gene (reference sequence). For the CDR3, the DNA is TGTGCCAGCAGCCGCCGGGACAGGGGCTACAATGAGCAGTTCTTC. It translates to CASSRRDRGYNEQFF.

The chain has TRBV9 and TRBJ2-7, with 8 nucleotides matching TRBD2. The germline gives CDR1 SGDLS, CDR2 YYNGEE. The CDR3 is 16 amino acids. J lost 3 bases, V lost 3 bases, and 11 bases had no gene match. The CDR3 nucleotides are TGTGCCAGCAGCGCCCGGGGGGGCGGGGATCACTACGAGCAGTACTTC. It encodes CASSARGGGDHYEQYF.

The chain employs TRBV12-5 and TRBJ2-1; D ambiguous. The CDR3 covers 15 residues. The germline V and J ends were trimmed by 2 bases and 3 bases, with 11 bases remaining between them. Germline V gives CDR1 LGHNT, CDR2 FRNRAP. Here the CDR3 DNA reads TGTGCTAGTGGTTTGTTCTCTAGAGGCTACAATGAGCAGTTCTTC. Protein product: CASGLFSRGYNEQFF. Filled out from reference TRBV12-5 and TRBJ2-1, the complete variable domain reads DARVTQTPRHKVTEMGQEVTMRCQPILGHNTVFWYRQTMMQGLELLAYFRNRAPLDDSGMPKDRFSAEMPDATLATLKIQPSEPRDSAVYFCASGLFSRGYNEQFFGPGTRLTVL.

The CDR3 DNA is TGTGCCAGCCGACAGGGGGTCACCGGGGAGCTGTTTTTT. It yields the protein CASRQGVTGELFF. J is TRBJ2-2 and V is TRBV2, with TRBD1 matching 9 bases. The germline V gene has CDR1 SNHLY and CDR2 FYNNEI. The V segment lost 8 bases and the J segment 4 bases; nucleotides outside the gene matches: 2. CDR3 length: 13 residues.

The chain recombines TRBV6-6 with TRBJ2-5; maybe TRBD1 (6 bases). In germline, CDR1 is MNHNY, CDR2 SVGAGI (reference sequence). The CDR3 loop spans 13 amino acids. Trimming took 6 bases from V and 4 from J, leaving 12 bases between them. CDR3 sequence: CASSLTGRETQYF. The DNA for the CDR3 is TGTGCCAGCAGCCTAACAGGGCGAGAGACCCAGTACTTC.

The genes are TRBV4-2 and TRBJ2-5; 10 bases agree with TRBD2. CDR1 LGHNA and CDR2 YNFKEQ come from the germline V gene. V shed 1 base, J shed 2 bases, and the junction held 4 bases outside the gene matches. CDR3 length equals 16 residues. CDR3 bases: TGTGCCAGCAGCCAAGGAGCGGGGGGGCAGCAAGAGACCCAGTACTTC. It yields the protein CASSQGAGGQQETQYF.

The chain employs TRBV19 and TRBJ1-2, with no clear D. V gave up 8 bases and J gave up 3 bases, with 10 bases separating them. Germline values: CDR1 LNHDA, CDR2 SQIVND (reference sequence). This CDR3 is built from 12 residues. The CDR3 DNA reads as TGTGCCAGTCTAGAGGGCCACTATGGCTACACCTTC. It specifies CASLEGHYGYTF.